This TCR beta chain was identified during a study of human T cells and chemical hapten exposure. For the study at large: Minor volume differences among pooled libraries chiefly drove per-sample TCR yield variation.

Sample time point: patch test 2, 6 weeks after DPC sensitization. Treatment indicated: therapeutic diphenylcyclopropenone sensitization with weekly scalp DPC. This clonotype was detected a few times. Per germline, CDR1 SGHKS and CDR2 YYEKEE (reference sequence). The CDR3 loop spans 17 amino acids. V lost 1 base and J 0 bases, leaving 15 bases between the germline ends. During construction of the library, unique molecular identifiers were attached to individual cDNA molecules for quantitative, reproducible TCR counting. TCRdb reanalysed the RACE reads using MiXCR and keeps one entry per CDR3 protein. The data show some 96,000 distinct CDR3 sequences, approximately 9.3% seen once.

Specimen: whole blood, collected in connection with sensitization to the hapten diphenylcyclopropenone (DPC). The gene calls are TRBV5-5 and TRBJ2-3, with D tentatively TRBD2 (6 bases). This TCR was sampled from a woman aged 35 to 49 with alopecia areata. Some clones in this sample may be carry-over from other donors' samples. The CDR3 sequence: CASSLSYGGTSTDTQYF. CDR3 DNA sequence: TGTGCCAGCAGCTTGTCTTACGGCGGGACGAGCACAGATACGCAGTATTTT.